Sequencing of this TCR beta chain was carried out in a study of T cells in Graves' hyperthyroidism and ophthalmopathy. Broader study findings: Ophthalmopathy was model-predicted a median roughly 6.5 months pre-onset. Separation of ophthalmopathy from stable hyperthyroidism was achieved by a 13 V-J model.

Researchers took RNA transcripts and amplified the TCR beta CDR3 regions from them. The TCR CDR3 first-round RT-PCR relied on the HTBI primer set. TCRdb ran MiXCR on the multiplex PCR reads and lists one entry per CDR3 protein. The profile shows hundreds of thousands of distinct CDR3 sequences, roughly 14% of them singletons. As concerns this clonotype: As yet, its antigen is unknown.

Trimming took off 4 bases at V and 0 bases at J, with 18 bases between the two ends. CDR3 size: 17 residues. CDR1 and CDR2 (germline): MGHRA, YSYEKL. For the diagnoses, clinical symptoms, serum thyroxine and TRAb, thyroid ultrasound and orbital computed tomography were used. This chain links TRBV4-1 with TRBJ1-2; D unresolved. Sequencing used blood. This TCR came from a woman aged 35 to 49 with Graves' ophthalmopathy. The CDR3 nucleotides are TGCGCCAGCAGCCCCCTCCTCGGGCCCACCACTAACTATGGCTACACCTTC. Protein: CASSPLLGPTTNYGYTF.